This T cell receptor (beta chain) is from a study of a mutant IDH1 vaccine in newly diagnosed glioma. Looking at the study overall: Vaccination followed radiotherapy alone by 4-6 weeks, or accompanied temozolomide cycles. Previous treatment comprised radiotherapy, temozolomide, or both, mostly both.

Details on this clone: Its antigen is currently unknown.

The sample's time point: week 11, during vaccination. The investigators gave 300 ug of mutant IDH1 20-mer peptide in each vaccine dose, together with topical imiquimod. Repertoires were generated with immunoSEQ multiplex PCR, while TCRdb's copy carries only in-frame clones and drops some. The sample yields about 66,000 clones, roughly 83% seen once. Trimming at V came to 11 bases and at J to 8 bases, leaving 10 bases not matched to a gene. This CDR3 is 14 amino acids long. CDR1 and CDR2 from the germline V gene are MNHEY and SVGAGI. V is TRBV6-5 and J is TRBJ2-1, with 12 bases lining up with TRBD1. The clonotype originates from a woman aged 45-60 years with glioma. The sequences come from PBMCs, collected from a glioma patient whose treatment included an IDH1 peptide vaccine. CDR3 DNA sequence: TGTGCCGCACACCGGGACAGGGGGCTGGATGAGCAGTTCTTC. Translated: CAAHRDRGLDEQFF.